This T cell receptor beta chain was identified in a study of blood T cell repertoires in COVID-19. Across the study: Acute-phase and convalescent COVID-19 samples originated in the United States, Italy and Spain.

There are 14 residues in the CDR3. Trimming pared 0 bases from V and 1 base from J, leaving 7 bases between. Germline V gene sequence: CDR1 SGDLS, CDR2 YYNGEE. Profiling relied on immunoSEQ multiplex PCR, and the TCRdb table lists in-frame clones only, not all of them. The table has tens of thousands of clones, 82% seen once; the top ten hold about 2.9%. This clone was found a few times. The clonotype originates from a woman aged 55-69 years with acute or convalescent COVID-19. Sequencing used peripheral blood. The chain links TRBV9 to TRBJ1-2, with a possible D match to TRBD1 (6 bases). CDR3 DNA sequence: TGTGCCAGCAGCGTAGGACAGGATAACTATGGCTACACCTTC. It yields the protein CASSVGQDNYGYTF.